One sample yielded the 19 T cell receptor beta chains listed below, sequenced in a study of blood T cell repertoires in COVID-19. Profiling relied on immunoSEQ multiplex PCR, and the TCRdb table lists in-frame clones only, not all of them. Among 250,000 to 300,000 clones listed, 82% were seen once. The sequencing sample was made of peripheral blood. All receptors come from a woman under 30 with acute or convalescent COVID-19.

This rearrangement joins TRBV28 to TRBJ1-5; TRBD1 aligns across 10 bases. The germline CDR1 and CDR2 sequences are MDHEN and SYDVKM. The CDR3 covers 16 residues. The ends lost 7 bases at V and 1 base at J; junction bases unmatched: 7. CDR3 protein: CASTRGGQGSNQPQHF. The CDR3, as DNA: TGTGCCAGCACCCGTGGGGGACAGGGGAGCAATCAGCCCCAGCATTTT.

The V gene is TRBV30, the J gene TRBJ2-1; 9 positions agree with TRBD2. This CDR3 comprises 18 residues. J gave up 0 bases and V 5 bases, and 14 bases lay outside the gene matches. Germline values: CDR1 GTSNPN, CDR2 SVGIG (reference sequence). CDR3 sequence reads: CAWDVDSGRLSSYNEQFF. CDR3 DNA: TGTGCCTGGGACGTCGATAGCGGGAGATTAAGCTCCTACAATGAGCAGTTCTTC. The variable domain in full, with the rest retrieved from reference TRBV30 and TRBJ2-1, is SQTIHQWPATLVQPVGSPLSLECTVEGTSNPNLYWYRQAAGRGLQLLFYSVGIGQISSEVPQNLSASRPQDRQFILSSKKLLLSDSGFYLCAWDVDSGRLSSYNEQFFGPGTRLTVL.

The CDR3, as DNA: TGTGCCAGCAGCCAATCTAGCGGGAGGGCCCATGAGCAGTTCTTC. It specifies CASSQSSGRAHEQFF. The V and J genes are TRBV7-8 and TRBJ2-1; TRBD2 aligns across 12 bases. Germline V gene sequence: CDR1 SGHVS, CDR2 FQNEAQ. The CDR3 is made up of 15 amino acids. The junction had 7 bases not matched to a gene; V was cut back by 5 bases and J by 8 bases.

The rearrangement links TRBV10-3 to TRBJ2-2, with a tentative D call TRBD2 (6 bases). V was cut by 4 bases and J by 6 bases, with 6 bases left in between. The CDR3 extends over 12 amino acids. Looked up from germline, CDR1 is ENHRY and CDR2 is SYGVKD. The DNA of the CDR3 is TGTGCCATCAGTGCGGGGGCCGGGGAGCTGTTTTTT. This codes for CAISAGAGELFF.

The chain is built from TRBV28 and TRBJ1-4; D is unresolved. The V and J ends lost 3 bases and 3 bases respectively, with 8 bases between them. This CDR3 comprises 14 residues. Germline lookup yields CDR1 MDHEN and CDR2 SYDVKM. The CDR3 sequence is CASSLLAPNEKLFF. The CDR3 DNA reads TGTGCCAGCAGTTTGCTAGCCCCTAATGAAAAACTGTTTTTT.

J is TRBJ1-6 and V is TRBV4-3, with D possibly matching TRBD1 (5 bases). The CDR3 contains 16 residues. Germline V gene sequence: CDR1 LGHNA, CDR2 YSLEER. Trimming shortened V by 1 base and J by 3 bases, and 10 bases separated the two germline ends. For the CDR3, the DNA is TGCGCCAGCAGCCAAGGGGGCGGTCGCTATAATTCACCCCTCCACTTT. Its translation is CASSQGGGRYNSPLHF.

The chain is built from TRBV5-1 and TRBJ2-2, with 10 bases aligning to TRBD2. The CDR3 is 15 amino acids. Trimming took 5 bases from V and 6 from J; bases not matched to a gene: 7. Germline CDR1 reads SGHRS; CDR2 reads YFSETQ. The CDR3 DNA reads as TGCGCCAGCAGTCAGCGGGAGGGCCCTGCCGGGGAGCTGTTTTTT. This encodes CASSQREGPAGELFF.

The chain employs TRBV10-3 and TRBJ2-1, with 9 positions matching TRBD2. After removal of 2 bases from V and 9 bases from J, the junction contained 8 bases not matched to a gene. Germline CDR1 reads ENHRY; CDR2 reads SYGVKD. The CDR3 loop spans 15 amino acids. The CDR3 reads CAISEDSGRTLEQFF. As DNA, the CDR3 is TGTGCCATCAGTGAGGATAGCGGGAGAACTCTTGAGCAGTTCTTC.

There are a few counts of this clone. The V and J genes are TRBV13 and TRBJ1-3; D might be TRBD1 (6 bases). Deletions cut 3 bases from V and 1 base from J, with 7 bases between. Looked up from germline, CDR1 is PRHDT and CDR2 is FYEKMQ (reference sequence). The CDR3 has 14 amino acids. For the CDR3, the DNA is TGTGCCAGCAGCTTCAGGGGATCTGGAAACACCATATATTTT. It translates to CASSFRGSGNTIYF.

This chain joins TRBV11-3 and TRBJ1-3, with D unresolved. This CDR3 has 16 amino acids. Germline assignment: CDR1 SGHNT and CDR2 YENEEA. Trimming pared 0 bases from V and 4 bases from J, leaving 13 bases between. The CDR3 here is CASSLDSSGVGNTIYF. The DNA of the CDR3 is TGTGCCAGCAGCTTAGATTCGTCAGGCGTCGGAAACACCATATATTTT.

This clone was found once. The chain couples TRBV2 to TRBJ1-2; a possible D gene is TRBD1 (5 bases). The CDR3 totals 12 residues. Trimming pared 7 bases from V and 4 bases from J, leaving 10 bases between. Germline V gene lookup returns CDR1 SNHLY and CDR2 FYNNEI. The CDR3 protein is CASTVGLYGYTF. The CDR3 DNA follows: TGTGCCAGCACCGTGGGACTCTATGGCTACACCTTC. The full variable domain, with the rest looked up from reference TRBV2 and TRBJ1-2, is EPEVTQTPSHQVTQMGQEVILRCVPISNHLYFYWYRQILGQKVEFLVSFYNNEISEKSEIFDDQFSVERPDGSNFTLKIRSTKLEDSAMYFCASTVGLYGYTFGSGTRLTVV.

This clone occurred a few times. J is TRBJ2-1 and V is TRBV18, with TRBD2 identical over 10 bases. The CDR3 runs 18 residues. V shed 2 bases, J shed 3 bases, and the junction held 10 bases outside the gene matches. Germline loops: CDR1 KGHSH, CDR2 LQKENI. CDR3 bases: TGTGCCAGCTCACCATTGGAAGGACTAGCGGCGCGCTACAATGAGCAGTTCTTC. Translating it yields CASSPLEGLAARYNEQFF. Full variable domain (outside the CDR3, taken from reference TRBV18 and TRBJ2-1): NAGVMQNPRHLVRRRGQEARLRCSPMKGHSHVYWYRQLPEEGLKFMVYLQKENIIDESGMPKERFSAEFPKEGPSILRIQQVVRGDSAAYFCASSPLEGLAARYNEQFFGPGTRLTVL.

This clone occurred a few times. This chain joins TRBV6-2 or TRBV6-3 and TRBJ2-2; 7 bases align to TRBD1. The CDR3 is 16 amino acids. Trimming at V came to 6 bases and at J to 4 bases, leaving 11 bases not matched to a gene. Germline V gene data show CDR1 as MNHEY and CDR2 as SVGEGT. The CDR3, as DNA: TGTGCCAGCAGCGACGACAGGGCGCCCCTCACCGGGGAGCTGTTTTTT. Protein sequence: CASSDDRAPLTGELFF.

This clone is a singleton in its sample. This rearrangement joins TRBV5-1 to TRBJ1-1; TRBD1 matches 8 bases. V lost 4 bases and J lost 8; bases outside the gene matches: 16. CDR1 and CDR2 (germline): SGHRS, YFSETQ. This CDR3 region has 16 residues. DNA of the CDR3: TGCGCCAGCAGCCCAGGGGGCAATTTTTACAGGGAGGAAGCTTTCTTT. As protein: CASSPGGNFYREEAFF. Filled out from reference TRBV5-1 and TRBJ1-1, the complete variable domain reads KAGVTQTPRYLIKTRGQQVTLSCSPISGHRSVSWYQQTPGQGLQFLFEYFSETQRNKGNFPGRFSGRQFSNSRSEMNVSTLELGDSALYLCASSPGGNFYREEAFFGQGTRLTVV.

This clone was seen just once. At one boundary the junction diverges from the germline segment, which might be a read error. This chain's CDR3 is CSASSSGSRVF. For the CDR3, the DNA is TGCAGTGCTAGTTCCAGCGGGAGTAGGGTCTTC. The chain has TRBV20-1 and TRBJ2-1, with 8 positions matching TRBD2. CDR1 DFQATT and CDR2 SNEGSKA come from the germline V gene (reference sequence). CDR3 length: 11 residues.

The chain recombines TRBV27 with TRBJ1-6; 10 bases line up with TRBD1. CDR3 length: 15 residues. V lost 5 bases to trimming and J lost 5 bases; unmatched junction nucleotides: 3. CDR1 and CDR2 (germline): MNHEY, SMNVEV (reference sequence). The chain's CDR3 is CASSQTGGDNSPLHF. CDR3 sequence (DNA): TGTGCCAGCAGTCAGACAGGGGGCGATAATTCACCCCTCCACTTT.

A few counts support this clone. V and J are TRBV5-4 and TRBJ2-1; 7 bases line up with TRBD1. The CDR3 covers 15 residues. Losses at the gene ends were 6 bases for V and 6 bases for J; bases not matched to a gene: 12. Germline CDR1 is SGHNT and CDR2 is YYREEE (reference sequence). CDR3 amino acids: CASTMINRDSNEQFF. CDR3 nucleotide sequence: TGTGCCAGCACCATGATCAACCGGGACAGCAATGAGCAGTTCTTC.

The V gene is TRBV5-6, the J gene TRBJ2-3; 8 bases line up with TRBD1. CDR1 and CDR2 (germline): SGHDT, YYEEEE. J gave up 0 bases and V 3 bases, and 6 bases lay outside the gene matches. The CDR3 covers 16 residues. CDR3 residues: CASSSGQGVSTDTQYF. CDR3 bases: TGTGCCAGCAGCTCAGGACAGGGCGTTAGCACAGATACGCAGTATTTT. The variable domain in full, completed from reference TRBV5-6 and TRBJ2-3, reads DAGVTQSPTHLIKTRGQQVTLRCSPKSGHDTVSWYQQALGQGPQFIFQYYEEEERQRGNFPDRFSGHQFPNYSSELNVNALLLGDSALYLCASSSGQGVSTDTQYFGPGTRLTVL.

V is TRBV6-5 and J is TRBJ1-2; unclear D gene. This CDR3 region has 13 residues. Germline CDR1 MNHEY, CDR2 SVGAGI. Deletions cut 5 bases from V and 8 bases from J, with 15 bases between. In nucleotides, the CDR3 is TGTGCCAGCAGTACATATGGCCCGCTGGGCTACACCTTC. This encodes CASSTYGPLGYTF.